Listed here is a single T cell receptor beta chain. The target antigen is unknown. A read error may produce the germline difference seen at one junction end. This sample is part of a study of blood T cells in healthy people across ages. Study-wide points: The study lacked donor CMV status, which possibly confounded expanded clonotype changes. Both higher diversity and more naive CD4+ cells marked long-lived donors when set against aged donors.

The germline CDR1 and CDR2 sequences are SEHNR and FQNEAQ (reference sequence). The CDR3 has 14 residues. It was with a sample-barcoded 5' primer and a J-beta primer mix that a second PCR of roughly 7 to 12 cycles was run. One entry per CDR3 protein, called by TCRdb with MiXCR from the 5' RACE reads. This sample carries 1.5 million to 2 million distinct CDR3 sequences, roughly 27% of them seen once, and the ten largest clones take 7.7%. Sequencing input: blood. The TCR sequence derives from a woman in her twenties or thirties in good health. The chain joins TRBV7-9 to TRBJ2-5; D is undetermined. DNA of the CDR3: TGTGCCTCTCGTGGAGATCTCCCTCAAGAGACCCTGTACTTC. Translation gives CASRGDLPQETLYF.